This is a list of T cell receptor beta chains from one sample in a study of T cells in Graves' hyperthyroidism and ophthalmopathy. TCRdb itself ran the multiplex PCR reads through MiXCR, one entry per CDR3 protein. The sample holds 280,000 or so distinct CDR3 sequences, around 15% seen once. Material: blood. The receptor source for this set is a woman in her forties or fifties with Graves' hyperthyroidism that later progressed to Graves' ophthalmopathy. Each CDR3 is given with its conserved first and last residue. A D gene is named only where the DNA matches it firmly. Expanded clones get a size class; other rows say once, few or many, or leave the size out.

d_gene,v_gene,abundance,j_gene,CDR3nt,CDR3aa
.,TRBV30,.,TRBJ1-6,TGTGCCTGGAACGTCCTAAATAATTCACCCCTCCACTTT,CAWNVLNNSPLHF
.,TRBV19,many,TRBJ1-1,TGTGCCAGTCGTAGGGGTCCGCTGAACACTGAAGCTTTCTTT,CASRRGPLNTEAFF
.,TRBV20-1,.,TRBJ1-6,TGCAGTGCTAGTTCCCGCGACCGAAGCTCCTATAATTCACCCCTCCACTTT,CSASSRDRSSYNSPLHF
.,TRBV16,many,TRBJ1-4,TGTGCCAGCAGCCAAAGCTTGGCCAGTGAAAAACTGTTTTTT,CASSQSLASEKLFF
TRBD2,TRBV29-1,.,TRBJ2-7,TGCAGCGTTGAAGATTTGGGGGGAGGGCAGGACGAGCAGTACTTC,CSVEDLGGGQDEQYF
TRBD2,TRBV7-9,few,TRBJ2-1,TGTGCCAGCAGCCCGAAGTCGTCTAGCGGGTTTCTTTACAATGAGCAGTTCTTC,CASSPKSSSGFLYNEQFF
TRBD2,TRBV6-6,many,TRBJ2-7,TGTGCCAGCAGTTACGTAGCGGGAGTCTACGAGCAGTACTTC,CASSYVAGVYEQYF
TRBD2,TRBV29-1,many,TRBJ2-2,TGCAGCTCACTGGGTAGCGGGACCTCCGGGGAGCTGTTTTTT,CSSLGSGTSGELFF
TRBD2,TRBV7-9,few,TRBJ2-1,TGTGCCAGCAGCTTAGCAGCGGGAGGGCCTTTGGATGAGCAGTTCTTC,CASSLAAGGPLDEQFF
.,TRBV5-1,.,TRBJ2-2,TGCGCCAGCACACGAGAACCCCTCGCGAACACCGGGGAGCTGTTTTTT,CASTREPLANTGELFF
.,TRBV7-9,.,TRBJ2-7,TGTGCCAGCAGCCAAGGCGGACCCTCCTACGAGCAGTACTTC,CASSQGGPSYEQYF
.,TRBV29-1,.,TRBJ1-2,TGCAGCGTTGAGGGAGGCTACACCTTC,CSVEGGYTF
TRBD2,TRBV14,few,TRBJ2-1,TGTGCCAGCAGCCCGGGACTAGCGTCCTATGAGCAGTTCTTC,CASSPGLASYEQFF
.,TRBV28,many,TRBJ1-1,TGTGCCAGCAGGGCTGAGTATAGGGACACTGAAGCTTTCTTT,CASRAEYRDTEAFF
.,TRBV30,many,TRBJ1-1,TGTGCCTGGAGTGTACGGGCAGGGTGGAGCACTGAAGCTTTCTTT,CAWSVRAGWSTEAFF
.,TRBV18,.,TRBJ1-2,TGTGCCAGCTCACCCGAGACAGACTATGGCTACACCTTC,CASSPETDYGYTF
TRBD1,TRBV6-6,few,TRBJ2-7,TGTGCCAGCAGTTACTCACAGGGGTCCGAGCAGTACTTC,CASSYSQGSEQYF
.,TRBV9,.,TRBJ1-2,TGTGCCAGCAGCGTAGTAAACACCCACCTCTATGGCTACACCTTC,CASSVVNTHLYGYTF
.,TRBV12-3/TRBV12-4,.,TRBJ1-5,TGTGCCAGCAGCTTCAGACGTAATCAGCCCCAGCATTTT,CASSFRRNQPQHF
.,TRBV5-1,many,TRBJ1-1,TGCGCCAGCAGCTTGATTGGGATGAACACTGAAGCTTTCTTT,CASSLIGMNTEAFF
TRBD2,TRBV11-3,.,TRBJ2-1,TGTGCCAGCAGCCCGACCGTACGGGGCGGGAGGGCAATGGGTGAGCAGTTCTTC,CASSPTVRGGRAMGEQFF
TRBD1,TRBV11-2,many,TRBJ2-7,TGTGCCAGCAGTAAGACGCAACGGGACAGGGGGTACGAGCAGTACTTC,CASSKTQRDRGYEQYF
.,TRBV20-1,many,TRBJ2-3,TGCAGTGCTGGCACGGATCCAGATACGCAGTATTTT,CSAGTDPDTQYF
TRBD2,TRBV27,few,TRBJ2-7,TGTGCCAACAGTTCCTTAGCGGGCGACCCCTCCTACGAGCAGTACTTC,CANSSLAGDPSYEQYF
TRBD1,TRBV28,.,TRBJ2-7,TGTGCCAGCAGTCCCCAAAAAGGACAGGGAAGGTTGAGCGAGCAGTACTTC,CASSPQKGQGRLSEQYF
.,TRBV6-1,many,TRBJ2-7,TGTGCCAGCAAAGGGGACCCGGGGGAGGCCTACGAGCAGTACTTC,CASKGDPGEAYEQYF
.,TRBV28,many,TRBJ2-1,TGTGCCAGCAGTCTTATCGACTTTAGCTCCTACAATGAGCAGTTCTTC,CASSLIDFSSYNEQFF
.,TRBV11-2,many,TRBJ1-5,TGTGCCAGCAGCTTAGAGCCTAAGCGGGGGCCCCAGCATTTT,CASSLEPKRGPQHF
.,TRBV27,many,TRBJ1-1,TGTGCCAGCAGTCGCCAAGGGAGGGCTGAAGCTTTCTTT,CASSRQGRAEAFF
.,TRBV2,.,TRBJ2-1,TGTGCCAGCACGCCGAGCCCCAACCTATCCCCTTTCTTC,CASTPSPNLSPFF
.,TRBV5-1,many,TRBJ1-4,TGCGCCAGCAGCCCCGGGATGGGGCCTGAGGAAAAACTGTTTTTT,CASSPGMGPEEKLFF
.,TRBV12-3/TRBV12-4,many,TRBJ2-5,TGTGCCAGCAGCCCCAGGGGCGCTAAGGGCTTTGAGGAGACCCAGTACTTC,CASSPRGAKGFEETQYF
.,TRBV20-1,many,TRBJ2-3,TGCAGTGCTACAGAGACTAGTAGCACAGATACGCAGTATTTT,CSATETSSTDTQYF
TRBD1,TRBV6-5,many,TRBJ2-7,TGTGCCAGCAGTTACTCGGACAGGGTTATCTACGAGCAGTACTTC,CASSYSDRVIYEQYF
.,TRBV28,many,TRBJ1-2,TGTGCCAGCAGTTTGGGGGGGACCAACTATGGCTACACCTTC,CASSLGGTNYGYTF
.,TRBV10-2,.,TRBJ1-4,TGCGCCAGCAGTGAGTCGGCAGGTCTTTGGGAAAAACTGTTTTTT,CASSESAGLWEKLFF
.,TRBV30,many,TRBJ2-1,TGTGCCTGGAGGGACAGCTTGGTTTACAATGAGCAGTTCTTC,CAWRDSLVYNEQFF
.,TRBV11-2,many,TRBJ2-7,TGTGCCAGCAGCCCCGCCCTTACTAGACTCTCCTACGAGCAGTACTTC,CASSPALTRLSYEQYF
TRBD2,TRBV7-2,.,TRBJ2-1,TGTGCCAGCAGCCTACTAGCGAGCTCCTACAATGAGCAGTTCTTC,CASSLLASSYNEQFF
.,TRBV10-3,.,TRBJ1-3,TGTGCCATCAGTGAGTCCCGCTCTGGAAACACCATATATTTT,CAISESRSGNTIYF
.,TRBV9,many,TRBJ1-2,TGTGCCAGCAGCGTAGAGGGGCGTGGACAGCGGCGGGACTATGGCTACACCTTC,CASSVEGRGQRRDYGYTF